This T cell receptor (beta chain) derives from a study of T cell responses to AZD1222 COVID-19 vaccine. Findings and limits, study-wide: Most donors were white British, females outnumbered males, and clonal diversity was possibly underestimated. The repertoires were collected only after the peak T cell response. Nearly half of spike-specific TCRs reportedly go after variant regions that carry no mutations. Compared with day 0, the breadth and depth of the Spike-specific TCR repertoire rose significantly after two doses of AZD1222.

On this clone: Its antigen is unknown.

Here immunoSEQ multiplex PCR was the method, and the copy in TCRdb shows in-frame clones only, minus some. The data show 110,000 to 150,000 clones, about 92% seen once. The germline V gene encodes CDR1 SGHVS and CDR2 FNYEAQ. This CDR3 has 17 residues. After removal of 5 bases from V and 2 bases from J, the junction contained 12 bases not matched to a gene. The chain couples TRBV7-6 to TRBJ2-1; 7 bases are a match to TRBD1. Source: peripheral blood, taken after recovery from COVID-19. The receptor comes from an adult who had recovered from COVID-19. Written as DNA, the CDR3 is TGTGCCAGCAGCCGCCTAACACAGGGGCTGGCCTACAATGAGCAGTTCTTC. The encoded protein is CASSRLTQGLAYNEQFF.